Described below is a single T cell receptor beta chain sequence and its context. Study members were between about 18 and 89 years old and lived in 24 US regions. Donors in Cohort 3 who had recovered were those with two negative PCRs, healthcare professional clearance, or resolution of their symptoms. Some clones are missing from TCRdb's copy, which holds only in-frame ones; the method was immunoSEQ multiplex PCR. This sample has more than 300,000 clones, with around 83% found just once. V lost 3 bases to trimming and J lost 5 bases, with 17 bases between them. This CDR3 has 17 residues. Germline CDR1 reads MNHEY; CDR2 reads SMNVEV (reference sequence). The entry originates in a study of blood T cell repertoires in COVID-19. Across the whole study: Sources were T cells, B-cell-depleted T cells, or PBMCs; the material itself was cDNA or gDNA.

The specimen sequenced was PBMCs or T cells enriched from blood (not recorded which). The rearrangement uses TRBV27 and TRBJ1-6; D is possibly TRBD1 (6 bases). The TCR originated in a woman aged 50 to 60 who had recovered from COVID-19. This CDR3 is CASSLRTGQTHNSPLHF. The CDR3 DNA follows: TGTGCCAGCAGTTTGCGGACTGGACAGACGCATAATTCACCCCTCCACTTT.